Listed below are T cell receptor beta chains from one sample, sequenced in a study of blood T cell repertoires in COVID-19. The assay was immunoSEQ multiplex PCR, and TCRdb's table has in-frame clones only and misses some. The profile covers roughly 220,000 clones, with about 86% appearing a single time and under 15% taken by the ten largest. The sample comprised PBMCs or T cells enriched from blood (not recorded which). All receptors derive from a woman aged 45 to 65 with acute COVID-19. Both conserved end residues are part of each CDR3. The D gene is left open where the match is weak. Clone sizes are given selectively: once, few, many, or a class where the clone is expanded.

CDR3aa | CDR3nt | d_gene | v_gene | abundance | j_gene
CATSENGTPNYGYTF | TGTGCCACCAGTGAAAACGGGACACCGAACTATGGCTACACCTTC | NA | TRBV24-1 | NA | TRBJ1-2
CASSLNTYEQYF | TGTGCCAGCAGCTTGAACACCTACGAGCAGTACTTC | NA | TRBV5-6 | few | TRBJ2-7
CASSPREKSYAGELFF | TGTGCCAGCAGCCCCCGGGAGAAATCCTACGCCGGGGAGCTGTTTTTT | NA | TRBV11-1 | once | TRBJ2-2
CASSKAVRESSYEQYF | TGTGCCAGCAGTAAGGCCGTGCGGGAGAGCTCCTACGAGCAGTACTTC | TRBD2 | TRBV6-6 | NA | TRBJ2-7
CASRSGGSQETQYF | TGTGCCAGCAGATCGGGAGGGAGCCAAGAGACCCAGTACTTC | TRBD2 | TRBV28 | NA | TRBJ2-5
CASSYSTSSGEQFF | TGTGCCAGCAGTTATTCGACTAGTTCGGGTGAGCAGTTCTTC | NA | TRBV6-6 | NA | TRBJ2-1
CAGSPLIGSREKLFF | TGTGCCGGCTCCCCCTTGATCGGGTCTCGGGAAAAACTGTTTTTT | NA | TRBV2 | NA | TRBJ1-4
CASSPYLSGRSYEQYF | TGCGCCAGCAGCCCCTACCTTAGCGGGCGCTCCTACGAGCAGTACTTC | TRBD2 | TRBV5-1 | NA | TRBJ2-7
CASSPLHSGANVLTF | TGTGCCAGCTCACCACTCCACTCTGGGGCCAACGTCCTGACTTTC | NA | TRBV18 | NA | TRBJ2-6
CASESGQGTDTQYF | TGTGCCAGTGAGTCGGGACAGGGCACAGATACGCAGTATTTT | TRBD1 | TRBV19 | NA | TRBJ2-3
CASSPQGTGNTIYF | TGCGCCAGCAGCCCACAGGGTACTGGAAACACCATATATTTT | NA | TRBV4-1 | NA | TRBJ1-3
CASSTDSYYGYTF | TGTGCCAGTAGTACGGACAGCTACTATGGCTACACCTTC | NA | TRBV19 | NA | TRBJ1-2
CASSQGNYGYTF | TGTGCCAGCAGCCAGGGTAACTATGGCTACACCTTC | NA | TRBV5-5 | NA | TRBJ1-2
CAWTLLGLRNSPLHF | TGTGCCTGGACCCTGTTGGGGCTGAGAAATTCACCCCTCCACTTT | NA | TRBV30 | once | TRBJ1-6
CASSQLTGGYNSPLHF | TGCGCCAGCAGCCAGTTGACAGGCGGTTATAATTCACCCCTCCACTTT | NA | TRBV4-1 | once | TRBJ1-6
CASSFRPGQGEGYTF | TGTGCCAGCAGCTTCCGTCCGGGACAGGGTGAGGGCTACACCTTC | TRBD1 | TRBV5-6 | NA | TRBJ1-2
CASSFDRGLGADTQYF | TGTGCCAGCAGTTTCGACAGGGGGCTGGGGGCGGATACGCAGTATTTT | TRBD1 | TRBV27 | NA | TRBJ2-3
CASSSPGLLYNEQFF | TGTGCCAGCAGTTCCCCAGGGCTCTTGTACAATGAGCAGTTCTTC | NA | TRBV27 | NA | TRBJ2-1
CASSPRPSADTEAFF | TGTGCCAGCAGCCCCCGACCCAGTGCGGACACTGAAGCTTTCTTT | NA | TRBV7-6 | NA | TRBJ1-1